The source of this T cell receptor (beta chain) is a study of T-cell memory formation after mild COVID-19. Looking at the study overall: TCR clusters mostly belonged to single donors. Regarding the study as a whole: Within pre-infection memory, some responding clones were found, suggesting cross-reactive memory joined. CD4+ contracting clones were found mainly in CM and EM, and CD8+ ones in EMRA.

5'RACE primed at constant segments yielded TCR alpha and TCR beta cDNA libraries bearing sample barcodes and UMIs. Each CDR3 protein is one row after TCRdb ran MiXCR on the 5' RACE reads. The repertoire has 550,000 to 600,000 distinct CDR3 sequences, roughly 21% of them found once; the top ten carry 8.4%. A few counts support this clonotype. Its antigen is still unknown. CDR3 length: 13 residues. Trimming took 7 bases from V and 3 from J; bases not matched to a gene: 5. In germline, CDR1 is SQVTM, CDR2 ANQGSEA. Specimen: PBMCs or a T cell subset sorted from them (not recorded which). The sequence derives from an adult woman who had mild COVID-19 (a few samples of this study predate the infection). Cell type and time point are not known. The J gene is TRBJ1-1, the V gene TRBV29-1, with TRBD1 identical over 10 bases. Written as DNA, the CDR3 is TGCAGCGGCCGACAGGGGGCTGACACTGAAGCTTTCTTT. As protein: CSGRQGADTEAFF.